A selection of T cell receptor beta chains follows, all from one sample in a study of T cell repertoires in cytomegalovirus infection. TCRdb re-called the reads through MiXCR, storing one row per CDR3 protein. The sample contains about 500,000 distinct CDR3 sequences, 30% to 35% of which appear only once. Antigens for these TCRs are unknown. Source: cultured PBMCs, taken from culture after CMV antigen stimulation. These receptors were collected from a human donor in good health (CMV status not recorded). Some clones in this sample may be carry-over from other donors' samples. CDR3s include the opening cysteine and the closing phenylalanine or tryptophan. Fields, in order: V gene, J gene, D gene, clone size, CDR3 protein, CDR3 DNA. A D gene is named only where the DNA matches it firmly. Only part of the rows carry a size: once, few, many, or a class if the clone is expanded.

TRBV27,TRBJ1-5,NA,few,CASSFVWGASQPQHF,TGTGCCAGCAGTTTTGTTTGGGGGGCTTCTCAGCCCCAGCATTTT
TRBV12-3/TRBV12-4,TRBJ2-2,NA,NA,CASSLPGQANTGELFF,TGTGCCAGCAGTTTGCCGGGACAAGCGAACACCGGGGAGCTGTTTTTT
TRBV7-9,TRBJ1-5,NA,few,CASSPHGQPQHF,TGTGCCAGCAGCCCTCACGGCCAGCCCCAGCATTTT
TRBV27,TRBJ1-2,TRBD1,few,CASSTLGSQGANYGYTF,TGTGCCAGCAGTACCCTGGGTTCGCAGGGGGCTAACTATGGCTACACCTTC
TRBV4-1,TRBJ2-3,TRBD1,few,CASSLEQGGYTDTQYF,TGCGCCAGCAGTCTAGAACAGGGGGGATACACAGATACGCAGTATTTT
TRBV7-2,TRBJ1-2,TRBD1,many,CASSPGQGLNYGYTF,TGTGCCAGCAGCCCGGGACAGGGCCTTAACTATGGCTACACCTTC
TRBV7-8,TRBJ2-5,NA,NA,CASSLDPREQETQYF,TGTGCCAGCAGCTTAGACCCCCGGGAACAAGAGACCCAGTACTTC
TRBV5-4,TRBJ2-1,NA,NA,CASSTTGGLYNEQFF,TGTGCCAGCAGCACGACCGGGGGGCTTTACAATGAGCAGTTCTTC
TRBV12-3/TRBV12-4,TRBJ2-1,NA,NA,CASSLLAGRQVRNEQFF,TGTGCCAGCAGTTTACTGGCGGGGAGACAGGTGCGCAATGAGCAGTTCTTC
TRBV28,TRBJ2-7,TRBD1,NA,CAVLGGLSADEQYF,TGTGCCGTGCTAGGGGGCCTTTCCGCGGACGAGCAGTACTTC
TRBV7-8,TRBJ2-5,TRBD2,NA,CASSADPSLSGAFHF,TGTGCCAGCAGCGCGGACCCTTCCCTCAGCGGGGCCTTTCACTTC
TRBV7-6,TRBJ2-3,NA,few,CASSGIRGGTDTQYF,TGTGCCAGCAGCGGGATAAGGGGAGGCACAGATACGCAGTATTTT
TRBV7-2,TRBJ1-4,TRBD1,NA,CASSTVGRTGGAFARRTTNEKLFF,TGTGCCAGCAGCACCGTAGGTCGGACAGGGGGCGCATTTGCGCGCCGAACGACTAATGAAAAACTGTTTTTT
TRBV7-2,TRBJ2-7,NA,NA,CASSLNGGASYEQYF,TGTGCCAGCAGCTTAAACGGGGGCGCCTCCTACGAGCAGTACTTC
TRBV5-4,TRBJ1-2,TRBD1,NA,CASSLRGGLADGYTF,TGTGCCAGCAGCTTAAGAGGGGGCCTCGCCGATGGCTACACCTTC
TRBV30,TRBJ2-5,TRBD2,NA,CAWTSGQETQYF,TGTGCCTGGACTAGCGGCCAAGAGACCCAGTACTTC
TRBV7-2,TRBJ1-5,NA,many,CASSVEVGSNQPQHF,TGTGCCAGCAGCGTAGAGGTGGGAAGCAATCAGCCCCAGCATTTT
TRBV6-6,TRBJ1-4,TRBD1,few,CASNKVQGPNEKLFF,TGTGCCAGCAATAAAGTACAGGGGCCAAATGAAAAACTGTTTTTT
TRBV12-5,TRBJ2-1,TRBD2,NA,CASGLVPGLAGEPNEQFF,TGTGCTAGTGGTTTGGTCCCGGGACTAGCGGGAGAACCCAATGAGCAGTTCTTC
TRBV6-8,TRBJ2-1,NA,NA,CASSSSEQFF,TGTGCCAGCAGTTCCAGTGAGCAGTTCTTC
TRBV7-8,TRBJ2-2,TRBD2,few,CASSEGLAELNTGELFF,TGTGCCAGCAGCGAGGGACTAGCGGAGCTGAACACCGGGGAGCTGTTTTTT
TRBV28,TRBJ2-1,NA,NA,CASSSSVRGGFF,TGTGCCAGCAGTTCCTCCGTGCGGGGCGGTTTCTTC
TRBV10-2,TRBJ2-5,NA,NA,CASSERRETQYF,TGCGCCAGCAGTGAGCGTCGAGAGACCCAGTACTTC
TRBV28,TRBJ1-2,NA,NA,CASSSYRASLF,TGTGCCAGCAGTTCATACCGGGCCTCATTGTTC
TRBV7-8,TRBJ1-5,NA,many,CASSRRRSESNQPQHF,TGTGCCAGCAGCCGCCGACGGTCGGAAAGCAATCAGCCCCAGCATTTT
TRBV29-1,TRBJ1-2,NA,NA,CSASYLTGTNYGYTF,TGCAGCGCCTCATACCTGACCGGGACCAACTATGGCTACACCTTC
TRBV20-1,TRBJ2-7,TRBD1,NA,CSAILGDRGQDEQYF,TGCAGTGCCATCCTTGGCGACAGGGGGCAAGACGAGCAGTACTTC
TRBV27,TRBJ1-2,NA,few,CASSLSPVNGYTF,TGTGCCAGCAGTTTATCGCCCGTCAATGGCTACACCTTC
TRBV7-2,TRBJ2-3,NA,few,CASSYSGSPDTQYF,TGTGCCAGCAGCTATTCGGGGAGTCCGGATACGCAGTATTTT
TRBV5-6,TRBJ2-4,NA,NA,CASSKRQLLAKNIQYF,TGTGCCAGCAGCAAGAGACAGCTACTAGCCAAAAACATTCAGTACTTC
TRBV29-1,TRBJ1-1,TRBD1,NA,CSVAKRQGPMNTEAFF,TGCAGCGTAGCTAAAAGACAGGGCCCTATGAACACTGAAGCTTTCTTT
TRBV25-1,TRBJ1-1,TRBD1,few,CATNGTGTHTEAFF,TGTGCCACTAACGGGACAGGGACCCACACTGAAGCTTTCTTT
TRBV28,TRBJ1-1,NA,few,CASSPVWGLNTEAFF,TGTGCCAGCAGTCCGGTCTGGGGTTTGAACACTGAAGCTTTCTTT
TRBV11-1,TRBJ1-1,NA,NA,CASSRFGHLNTEAFF,TGTGCCAGCAGCCGCTTCGGACACCTGAACACTGAAGCTTTCTTT
TRBV7-6,TRBJ2-3,NA,NA,CASSLGVKSTDTQYF,TGTGCCAGCAGCTTAGGTGTCAAAAGCACAGATACGCAGTATTTT
TRBV5-4,TRBJ1-2,TRBD1,few,CASSLDGQGGNYGYTF,TGTGCCAGCAGCTTAGATGGACAGGGAGGGAACTATGGCTACACCTTC
TRBV9,TRBJ2-1,TRBD2,NA,CASSVVPAVVSGGNEQFF,TGTGCCAGCAGCGTAGTTCCGGCTGTAGTTTCGGGGGGGAATGAGCAGTTCTTC
TRBV20-1,TRBJ2-5,NA,NA,CSAVTSGETQYF,TGCAGTGCGGTGACCAGTGGAGAGACCCAGTACTTC
TRBV6-5,TRBJ2-1,NA,NA,CASSSLGGGGYNEQFF,TGTGCCAGCAGTTCCCTAGGGGGAGGCGGCTACAATGAGCAGTTCTTC
TRBV3-1,TRBJ2-5,TRBD1,NA,CASSYGGQGAGETQYF,TGTGCCAGCAGCTACGGAGGACAGGGGGCGGGAGAGACCCAGTACTTC
TRBV28,TRBJ1-5,NA,NA,CASSFRVADNQPQHF,TGTGCCAGCAGTTTTAGAGTGGCAGACAATCAGCCCCAGCATTTT
TRBV5-4,TRBJ2-2,TRBD2,NA,CASSLVFSSGINGELFF,TGTGCCAGCAGCTTGGTATTTTCTAGCGGGATAAACGGGGAGCTGTTTTTT